The 11 T cell receptor beta chains listed next were all sequenced from one sample in a study of OX40 agonist ivuxolimab in advanced cancers. Here immunoSEQ multiplex PCR was the method, and the copy in TCRdb shows in-frame clones only, minus some. This table has some 66,000 clones, 77% appearing once. The specimen was CD4+ or CD8+ T cells sorted from blood, collected in a trial of the OX40 agonist ivuxolimab. These TCRs come from an adult with an advanced solid tumor such as melanoma, head and neck, liver or kidney cancer.

This clone was seen a handful of times. The chain couples TRBV2 to TRBJ1-2; 7 nucleotides agree with TRBD1. The V segment lost 2 bases and the J segment 1 base; nucleotides outside the gene matches: 7. The length of the CDR3 is 16 residues. Germline CDR1 SNHLY, CDR2 FYNNEI. The CDR3 here is CASSEFRTGFNYGYTF. As DNA, the CDR3 is TGTGCCAGCAGTGAATTTAGGACAGGTTTTAACTATGGCTACACCTTC.

V is TRBV25-1 and J is TRBJ2-3; perhaps TRBD1 as D (6 bases). The CDR3 runs to 15 residues. The ends were cut back, 6 bases at V and 2 bases at J, with 15 bases in the middle. The germline gives CDR1 MGHDK, CDR2 SYGVNS. The CDR3 bases are TGTGCCAGCAGCCACAGGACAGCCTCCACAGATACGCAGTATTTT. Translating gives CASSHRTASTDTQYF. Supplemented by reference TRBV25-1 and TRBJ2-3, the full variable domain reads EADIYQTPRYLVIGTGKKITLECSQTMGHDKMYWYQQDPGMELHLIHYSYGVNSTEKGDLSSESTVSRIRTEHFPLTLESARPSHTSQYLCASSHRTASTDTQYFGPGTRLTVL.

The chain links TRBV10-3 to TRBJ1-5; 7 bases are a match to TRBD1. After removal of 3 bases from V and 4 bases from J, the junction contained 6 bases not matched to a gene. CDR1 is ENHRY and CDR2 is SYGVKD in the germline V gene. This CDR3 region has 15 residues. For the CDR3, the DNA is TGTGCCATCAGTGACGGGCAGGGGGTGAATCAGCCCCAGCATTTT. Translating gives CAISDGQGVNQPQHF.

In DNA form, the CDR3 reads TGCGCCAGCAGCTTAAGCGGGAGTTCCTACAATGAGCAGTTCTTC. This sequence encodes CASSLSGSSYNEQFF. This chain joins TRBV5-1 and TRBJ2-1; 8 positions agree with TRBD2. This CDR3 is built from 15 residues. CDR1 is SGHRS, CDR2 YFSETQ, per germline. V shed 2 bases and J 1 base; nucleotides not matched to a gene: 2.

The J gene is TRBJ2-2, the V gene TRBV14, with D unclear. CDR1 and CDR2 from the germline V gene are SGHDN and FVKESK. CDR3 length: 15 amino acids. Trimming took off 1 base at V and 4 bases at J, with 10 bases between the two ends. CDR3 region: CASSQVPTVTGELFF. CDR3 bases: TGTGCCAGCAGCCAAGTACCTACTGTCACCGGGGAGCTGTTTTTT.

CDR3: CASSWGRPGTDTQYF. The CDR3 DNA reads as TGTGCCAGCTCTTGGGGACGTCCTGGCACAGATACGCAGTATTTT. V usage is TRBV7-2 and J usage is TRBJ2-3; D may correspond to TRBD1 or TRBD2 (5 bases each). The V gene lost 8 bases and the J gene lost 1 base, with 16 bases spanning the gap. The CDR3 totals 15 residues. Germline V gene data show CDR1 as SGHTA and CDR2 as FQGNSA.

V and J are TRBV27 and TRBJ2-1; 15 bases agree with TRBD2. Trimming cost V 7 bases and J 7 bases; bases outside gene matches: 8. In germline, CDR1 is MNHEY, CDR2 SMNVEV (reference sequence). There are 16 residues in the CDR3. The CDR3 DNA is TGTGCCAGCACCGAAGGGGGGACTAGCGGGAGGAATGAGCAGTTCTTC. This gives the protein CASTEGGTSGRNEQFF.

This clone has just a few counts. This rearrangement joins TRBV5-5 to TRBJ1-1; 8 bases are a match to TRBD1. Germline V gene sequence: CDR1 SGHKS, CDR2 YYEKEE (reference sequence). Germline trimming cut 0 bases from V and 7 bases from J; bases unmatched to any gene: 11. There are 16 residues in the CDR3. The CDR3 nucleotides read TGTGCCAGCAGCTTGGGGCTTCGGACAGGGAGCGATGAAGCTTTCTTT. This gives the protein CASSLGLRTGSDEAFF.

This sequence joins TRBV9 and TRBJ2-2, with TRBD2 matching 11 bases. The V segment lost 0 bases and the J segment 4 bases; nucleotides outside the gene matches: 2. This CDR3 has 16 amino acids. Germline assignment: CDR1 SGDLS and CDR2 YYNGEE. CDR3 residues: CASSVVAGGLTGELFF. The CDR3 nucleotides are TGTGCCAGCAGCGTAGTAGCGGGAGGGCTCACCGGGGAGCTGTTTTTT.

The rearrangement links TRBV6-5 to TRBJ1-1; tentatively, D is TRBD1 (6 bases). The CDR3 spans 16 residues. The V end was cut by 4 bases, the J end by 1 base, with 16 bases between. From germline, CDR1 is MNHEY and CDR2 SVGAGI. The CDR3 nucleotides read TGTGCCAGCAGTTCCCTCGCGGGGGCGCGGAACACTGAAGCTTTCTTT. It specifies CASSSLAGARNTEAFF.

This clone turned up a few times. This chain connects TRBV4-2 to TRBJ1-1; D unresolved. Germline V CDR1 and CDR2: LGHNA, YNFKEQ. The length of the CDR3 is 10 residues. V shed 7 bases and J shed 6 bases, with 6 bases lying between them. The CDR3 bases are TGTGCCAGCACAAGGGCTGAAGCTTTCTTT. It specifies CASTRAEAFF.